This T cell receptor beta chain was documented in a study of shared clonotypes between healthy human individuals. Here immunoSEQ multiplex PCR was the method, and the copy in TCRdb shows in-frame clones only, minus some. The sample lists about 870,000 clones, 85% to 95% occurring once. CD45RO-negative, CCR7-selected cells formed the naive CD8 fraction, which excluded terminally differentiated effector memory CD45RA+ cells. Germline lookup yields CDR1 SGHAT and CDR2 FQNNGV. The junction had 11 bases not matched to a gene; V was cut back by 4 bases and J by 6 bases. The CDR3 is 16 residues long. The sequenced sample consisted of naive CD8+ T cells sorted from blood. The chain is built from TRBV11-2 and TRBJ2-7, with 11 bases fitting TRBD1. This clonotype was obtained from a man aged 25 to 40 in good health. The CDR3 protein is CASSSPQGQGAREQYF. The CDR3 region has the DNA TGTGCCAGCAGCTCCCCCCAAGGACAGGGGGCTCGCGAGCAGTACTTC.